The clone carrying this T cell receptor (beta chain) was recorded only once. Trimming removed 0 bases at V and 2 bases at J, with 9 bases between. This CDR3 contains 14 residues. Per germline, CDR1 SGDLS and CDR2 YYNGEE. This entry comes from a study of OX40 agonist ivuxolimab in advanced cancers. Blood got drawn at baseline, again on cycle 4 day 1, and then on cycle 7 day 1. Produced via immunoSEQ multiplex PCR; TCRdb's table is partial and in-frame only. This table holds 150,000 to 190,000 clones, 85% to 95% found once. The TCR originated in an adult with an advanced solid tumor such as melanoma, head and neck, liver or kidney cancer. V gene TRBV9 combines with J gene TRBJ2-7, with D hard to call. The sample in question was CD4+ or CD8+ T cells sorted from blood, obtained in a trial of the OX40 agonist ivuxolimab. CDR3 DNA sequence: TGTGCCAGCAGCGTAGTTAGCTCGACCTACGAGCAGTACTTC. The encoded protein is CASSVVSSTYEQYF.